This TCR beta chain appears in the sequencing data of a study of cytomegalovirus exposure and HLA in healthy donors. Amplification used 60 Vbeta primers and 13 Jbeta primers. Repertoires were generated with immunoSEQ multiplex PCR, while TCRdb's copy carries only in-frame clones and drops some. The table lists about 140,000 clones, around four fifths of them singletons. The CDR3 spans 13 residues. Trimming left V 5 bases short and J 8 bases short, with 15 bases between. Per the germline V gene, CDR1 is MDHEN and CDR2 is SYDVKM. The donors, nominally healthy at sampling, likely had unrecorded immune exposures.

The source is a female donor in good health and CMV-seronegative. Input material: PBMCs. The chain carries TRBV28 and TRBJ1-1, with TRBD1 as a possible D gene (5 bases). For the CDR3, the DNA is TGTGCCAGCAGTCCCCCCTGGGGCACCGAAGCTTTCTTT. Its translation is CASSPPWGTEAFF.